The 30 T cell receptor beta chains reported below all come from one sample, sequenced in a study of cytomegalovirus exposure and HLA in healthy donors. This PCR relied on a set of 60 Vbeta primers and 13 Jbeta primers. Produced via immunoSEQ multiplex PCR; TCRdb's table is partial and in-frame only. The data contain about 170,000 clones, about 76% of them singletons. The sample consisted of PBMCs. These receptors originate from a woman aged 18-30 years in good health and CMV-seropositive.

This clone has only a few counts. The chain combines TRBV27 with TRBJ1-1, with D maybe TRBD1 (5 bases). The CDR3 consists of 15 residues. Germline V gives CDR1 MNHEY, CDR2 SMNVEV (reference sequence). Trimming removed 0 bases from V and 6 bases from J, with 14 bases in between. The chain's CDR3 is CASSLSFGGIAEAFF. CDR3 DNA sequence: TGTGCCAGCAGTTTATCGTTCGGGGGGATCGCTGAAGCTTTCTTT.

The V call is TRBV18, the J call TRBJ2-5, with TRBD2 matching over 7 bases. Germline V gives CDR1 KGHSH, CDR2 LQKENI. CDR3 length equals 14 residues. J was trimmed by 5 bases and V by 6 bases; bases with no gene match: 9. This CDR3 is CASSQIAGGETQYF. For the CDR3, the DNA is TGTGCCAGCTCGCAAATAGCGGGCGGGGAGACCCAGTACTTC.

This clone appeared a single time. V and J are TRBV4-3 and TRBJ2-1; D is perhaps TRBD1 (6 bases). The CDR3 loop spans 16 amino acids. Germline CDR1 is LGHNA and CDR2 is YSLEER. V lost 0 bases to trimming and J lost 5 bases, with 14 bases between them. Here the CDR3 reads CASSQDRQGINNEQFF. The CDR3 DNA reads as TGCGCCAGCAGCCAAGATCGGCAGGGGATCAACAATGAGCAGTTCTTC.

The CDR3 reads CSSGRPYTDTQYF. CDR3 sequence (DNA): TGTTCCTCTGGGAGACCCTACACAGATACGCAGTATTTT. The chain is built from TRBV2 and TRBJ2-3, with D tentatively TRBD2 (5 bases). There are 13 residues in the CDR3. Germline V gene sequence: CDR1 SNHLY, CDR2 FYNNEI.

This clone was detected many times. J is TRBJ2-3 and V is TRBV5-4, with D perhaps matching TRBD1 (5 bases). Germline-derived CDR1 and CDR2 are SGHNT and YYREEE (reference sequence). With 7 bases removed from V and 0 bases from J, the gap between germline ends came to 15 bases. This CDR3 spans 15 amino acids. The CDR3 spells CASHTGVGSTDTQYF. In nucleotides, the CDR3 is TGTGCCAGCCACACAGGTGTGGGTAGCACAGATACGCAGTATTTT.

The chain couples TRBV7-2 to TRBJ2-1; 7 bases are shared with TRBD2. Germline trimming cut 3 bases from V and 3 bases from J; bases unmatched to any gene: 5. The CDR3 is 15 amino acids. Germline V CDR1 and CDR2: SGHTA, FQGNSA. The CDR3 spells CASSLGGGGYNEQFF. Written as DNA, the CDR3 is TGTGCCAGCAGCTTGGGCGGGGGAGGCTACAATGAGCAGTTCTTC.

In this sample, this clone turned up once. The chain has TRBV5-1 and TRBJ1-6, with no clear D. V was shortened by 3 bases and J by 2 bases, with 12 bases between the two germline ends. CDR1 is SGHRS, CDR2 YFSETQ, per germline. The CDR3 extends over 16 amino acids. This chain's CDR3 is CASSSTLITYNSPLHF. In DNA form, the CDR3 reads TGCGCCAGCAGCTCGACATTGATCACCTATAATTCACCCCTCCACTTT.

This CDR3 is CASSDSFITPLHF. The DNA of the CDR3 is TGTGCCAGCAGTGACAGTTTTATAACACCCCTCCACTTT. The V call is TRBV6-1, the J call TRBJ1-6; D call uncertain. The V end was cut by 3 bases, the J end by 11 bases, with 11 bases between. The CDR3 totals 13 residues. Looked up from germline, CDR1 is MNHNS and CDR2 is SASEGT.

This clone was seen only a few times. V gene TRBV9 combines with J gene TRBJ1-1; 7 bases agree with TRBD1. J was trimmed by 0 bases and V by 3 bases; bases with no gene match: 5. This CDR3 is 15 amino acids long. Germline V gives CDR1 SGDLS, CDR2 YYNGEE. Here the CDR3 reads CASSARQGLNTEAFF. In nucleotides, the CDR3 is TGTGCCAGCAGCGCTCGACAGGGATTGAACACTGAAGCTTTCTTT.

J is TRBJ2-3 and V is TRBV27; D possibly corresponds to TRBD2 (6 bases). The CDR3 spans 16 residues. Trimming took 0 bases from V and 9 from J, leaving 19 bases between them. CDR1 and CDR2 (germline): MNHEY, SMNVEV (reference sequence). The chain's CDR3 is CASSLSPTRGVATQYF. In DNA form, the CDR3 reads TGTGCCAGCAGTTTATCACCGACACGCGGGGTAGCCACGCAGTATTTT.

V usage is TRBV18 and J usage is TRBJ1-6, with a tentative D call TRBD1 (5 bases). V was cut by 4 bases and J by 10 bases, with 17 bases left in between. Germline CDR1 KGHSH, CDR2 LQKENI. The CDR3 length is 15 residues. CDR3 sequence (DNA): TGTGCCAGCTCACTTGGAGGGGAGCGCTGGTCACCCCTCCACTTT. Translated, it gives CASSLGGERWSPLHF.

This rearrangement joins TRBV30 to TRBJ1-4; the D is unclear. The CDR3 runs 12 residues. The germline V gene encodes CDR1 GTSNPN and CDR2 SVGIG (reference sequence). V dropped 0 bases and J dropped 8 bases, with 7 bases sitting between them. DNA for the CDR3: TGTGCCTGGAGTGTACATGGCGAAAAACTGTTTTTT. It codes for CAWSVHGEKLFF. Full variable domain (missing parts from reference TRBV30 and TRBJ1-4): SQTIHQWPATLVQPVGSPLSLECTVEGTSNPNLYWYRQAAGRGLQLLFYSVGIGQISSEVPQNLSASRPQDRQFILSSKKLLLSDSGFYLCAWSVHGEKLFFGSGTQLSVL.

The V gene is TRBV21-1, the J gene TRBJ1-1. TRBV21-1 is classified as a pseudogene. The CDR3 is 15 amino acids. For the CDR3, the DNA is TGTGCCAGCAGCAAAGAGAGCGGCTTTAACACTGAAGCTTTCTTT. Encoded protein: CASSKESGFNTEAFF.

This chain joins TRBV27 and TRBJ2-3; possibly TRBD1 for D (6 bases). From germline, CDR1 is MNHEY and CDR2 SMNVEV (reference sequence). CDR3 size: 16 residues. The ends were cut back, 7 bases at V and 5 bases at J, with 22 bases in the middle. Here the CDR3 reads CASNQGSALRGDTQYF. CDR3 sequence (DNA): TGTGCCAGCAACCAGGGATCCGCCCTCAGGGGAGATACGCAGTATTTT.

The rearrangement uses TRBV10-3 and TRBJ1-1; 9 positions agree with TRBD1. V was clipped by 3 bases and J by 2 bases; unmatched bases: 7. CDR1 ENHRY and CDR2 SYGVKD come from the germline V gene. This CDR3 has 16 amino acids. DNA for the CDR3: TGTGCCATCAGTGAAGGGACAGGGTCCGGTAACACTGAAGCTTTCTTT. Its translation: CAISEGTGSGNTEAFF.

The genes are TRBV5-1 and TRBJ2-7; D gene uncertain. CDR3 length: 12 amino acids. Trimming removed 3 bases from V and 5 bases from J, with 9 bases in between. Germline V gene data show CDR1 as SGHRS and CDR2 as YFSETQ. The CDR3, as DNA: TGCGCCAGCAGCTCCTATCGGGACGAGCAGTACTTC. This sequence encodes CASSSYRDEQYF.

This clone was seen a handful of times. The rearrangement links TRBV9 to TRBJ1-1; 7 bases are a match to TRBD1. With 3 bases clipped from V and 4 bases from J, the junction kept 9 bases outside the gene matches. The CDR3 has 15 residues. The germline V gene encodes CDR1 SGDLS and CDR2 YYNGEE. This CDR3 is CASSEGGGRRTEAFF. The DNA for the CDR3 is TGTGCCAGCAGCGAAGGGGGCGGGCGGCGCACTGAAGCTTTCTTT.

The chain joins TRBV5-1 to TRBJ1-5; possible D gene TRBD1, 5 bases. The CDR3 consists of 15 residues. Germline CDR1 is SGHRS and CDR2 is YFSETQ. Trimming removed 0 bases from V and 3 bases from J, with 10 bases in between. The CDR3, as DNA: TGCGCCAGCAGCTTGGAGTTTGGGGCCAATCAGCCCCAGCATTTT. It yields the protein CASSLEFGANQPQHF.

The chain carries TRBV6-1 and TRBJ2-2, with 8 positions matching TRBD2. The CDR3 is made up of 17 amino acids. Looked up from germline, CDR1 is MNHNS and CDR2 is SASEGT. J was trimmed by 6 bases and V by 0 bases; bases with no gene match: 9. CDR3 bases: TGTGCCAGCAGTGAAGCTCTTAGCGGGACTCTATCCGGGGAGCTGTTTTTT. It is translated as CASSEALSGTLSGELFF.

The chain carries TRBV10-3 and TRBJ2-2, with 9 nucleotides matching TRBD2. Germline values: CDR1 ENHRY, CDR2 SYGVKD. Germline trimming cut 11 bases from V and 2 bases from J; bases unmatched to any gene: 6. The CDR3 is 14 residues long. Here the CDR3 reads CAASGGINTGELFF. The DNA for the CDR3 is TGTGCCGCCAGCGGGGGGATTAACACCGGGGAGCTGTTTTTT.

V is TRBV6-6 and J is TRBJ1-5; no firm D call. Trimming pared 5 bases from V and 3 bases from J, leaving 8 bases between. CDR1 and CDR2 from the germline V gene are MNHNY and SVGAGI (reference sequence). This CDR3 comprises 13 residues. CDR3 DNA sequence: TGTGCCAGCAGTACTGACATCAATCAGCCCCAGCATTTT. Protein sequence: CASSTDINQPQHF.

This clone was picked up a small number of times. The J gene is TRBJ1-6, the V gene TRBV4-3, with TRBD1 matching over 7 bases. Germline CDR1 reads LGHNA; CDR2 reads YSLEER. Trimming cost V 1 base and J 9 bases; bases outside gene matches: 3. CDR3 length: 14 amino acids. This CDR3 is CASSQGDRASPLHF. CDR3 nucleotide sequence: TGCGCCAGCAGCCAAGGAGACAGGGCTTCACCCCTCCACTTT.

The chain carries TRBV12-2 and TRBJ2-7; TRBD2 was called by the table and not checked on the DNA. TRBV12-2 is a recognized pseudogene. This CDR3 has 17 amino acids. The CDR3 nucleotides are TGTGCAAGTCGCTTACCGCCTAACGGGGAGGGATCCTACGAGCAGTACTTC. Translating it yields CASRLPPNGEGSYEQYF.

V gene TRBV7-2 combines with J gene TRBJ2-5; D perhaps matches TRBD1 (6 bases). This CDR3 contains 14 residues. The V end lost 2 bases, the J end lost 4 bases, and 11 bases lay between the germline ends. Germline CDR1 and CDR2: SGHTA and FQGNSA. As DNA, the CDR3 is TGTGCCAGCAGCTTACAGGGGATACGAGAGACCCAGTACTTC. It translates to CASSLQGIRETQYF.

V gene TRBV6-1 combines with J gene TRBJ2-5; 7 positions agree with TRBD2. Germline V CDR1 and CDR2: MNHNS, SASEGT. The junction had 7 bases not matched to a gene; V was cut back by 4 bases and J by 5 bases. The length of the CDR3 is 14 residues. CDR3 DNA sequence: TGTGCCAGCAGTGGTAAACCGGGAGGCGAGACCCAGTACTTC. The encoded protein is CASSGKPGGETQYF.

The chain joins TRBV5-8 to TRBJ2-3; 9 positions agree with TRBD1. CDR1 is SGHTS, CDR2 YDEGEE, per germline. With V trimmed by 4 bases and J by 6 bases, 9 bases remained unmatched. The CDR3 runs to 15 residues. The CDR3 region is CASSPGQGLVDTQYF. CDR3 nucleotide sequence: TGTGCCAGCAGCCCGGGACAGGGTTTAGTGGATACGCAGTATTTT.

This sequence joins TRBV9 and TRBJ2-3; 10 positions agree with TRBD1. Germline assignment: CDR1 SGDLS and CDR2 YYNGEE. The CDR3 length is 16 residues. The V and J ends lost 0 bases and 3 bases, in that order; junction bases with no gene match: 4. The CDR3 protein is CASSVVGQGKTDTQYF. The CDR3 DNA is TGTGCCAGCAGCGTAGTGGGACAGGGGAAAACAGATACGCAGTATTTT.

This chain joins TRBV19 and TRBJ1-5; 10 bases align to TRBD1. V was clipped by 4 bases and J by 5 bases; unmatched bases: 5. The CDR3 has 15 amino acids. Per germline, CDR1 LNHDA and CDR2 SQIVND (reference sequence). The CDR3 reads CASSTTGQGDQPQHF. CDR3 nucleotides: TGTGCCAGTAGTACCACCGGACAGGGGGATCAGCCCCAGCATTTT.

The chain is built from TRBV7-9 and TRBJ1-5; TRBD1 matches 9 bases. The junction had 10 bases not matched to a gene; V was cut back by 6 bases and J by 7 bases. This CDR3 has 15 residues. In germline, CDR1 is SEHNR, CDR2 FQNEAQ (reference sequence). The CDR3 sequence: CASSQTGGRDQPQHF. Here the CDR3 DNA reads TGTGCCAGCAGTCAAACAGGGGGCCGTGACCAGCCCCAGCATTTT.

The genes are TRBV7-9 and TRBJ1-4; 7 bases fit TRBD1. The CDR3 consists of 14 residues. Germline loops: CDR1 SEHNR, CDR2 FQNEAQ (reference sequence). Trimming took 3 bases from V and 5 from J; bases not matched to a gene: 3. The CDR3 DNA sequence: TGTGCCAGCAGCTTGGGACAGAAAAATGAAAAACTGTTTTTT. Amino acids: CASSLGQKNEKLFF.